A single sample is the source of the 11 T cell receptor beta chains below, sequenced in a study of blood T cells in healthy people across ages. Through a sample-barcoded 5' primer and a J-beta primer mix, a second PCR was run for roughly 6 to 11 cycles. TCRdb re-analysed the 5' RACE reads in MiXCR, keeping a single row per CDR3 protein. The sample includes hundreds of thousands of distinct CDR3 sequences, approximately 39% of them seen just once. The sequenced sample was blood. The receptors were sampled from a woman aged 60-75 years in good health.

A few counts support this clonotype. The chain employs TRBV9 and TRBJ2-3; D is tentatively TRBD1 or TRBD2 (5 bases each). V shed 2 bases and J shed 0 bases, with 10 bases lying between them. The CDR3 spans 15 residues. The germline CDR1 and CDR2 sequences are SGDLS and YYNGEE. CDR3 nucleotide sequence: TGTGCCAGCAGCGTTGGGGGTCATAGCACAGATACGCAGTATTTT. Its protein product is CASSVGGHSTDTQYF.

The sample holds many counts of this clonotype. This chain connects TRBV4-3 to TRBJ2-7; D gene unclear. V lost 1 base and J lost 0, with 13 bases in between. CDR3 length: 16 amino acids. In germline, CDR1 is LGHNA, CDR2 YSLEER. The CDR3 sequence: CASSQGPTFNSYEQYF. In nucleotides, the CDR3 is TGCGCCAGCAGCCAAGGCCCAACTTTCAACTCCTACGAGCAGTACTTC.

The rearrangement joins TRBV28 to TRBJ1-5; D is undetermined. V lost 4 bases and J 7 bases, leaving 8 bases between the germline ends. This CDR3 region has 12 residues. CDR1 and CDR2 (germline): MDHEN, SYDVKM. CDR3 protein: CASSYHRQPQHF. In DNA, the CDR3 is TGTGCCAGCAGTTACCACAGACAGCCCCAGCATTTT.

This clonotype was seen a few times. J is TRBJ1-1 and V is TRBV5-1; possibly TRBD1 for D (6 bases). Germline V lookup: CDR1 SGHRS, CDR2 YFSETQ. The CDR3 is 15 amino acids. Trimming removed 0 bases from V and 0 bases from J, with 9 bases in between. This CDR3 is CASSLGTVMNTEAFF. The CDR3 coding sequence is TGCGCCAGCAGCTTGGGGACAGTGATGAACACTGAAGCTTTCTTT. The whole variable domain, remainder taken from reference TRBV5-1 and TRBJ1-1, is KAGVTQTPRYLIKTRGQQVTLSCSPISGHRSVSWYQQTPGQGLQFLFEYFSETQRNKGNFPGRFSGRQFSNSRSEMNVSTLELGDSALYLCASSLGTVMNTEAFFGQGTRLTVV.

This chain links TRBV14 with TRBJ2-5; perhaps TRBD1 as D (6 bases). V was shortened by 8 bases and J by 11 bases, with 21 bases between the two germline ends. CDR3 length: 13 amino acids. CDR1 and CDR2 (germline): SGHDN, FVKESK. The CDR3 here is CASGGHASNEQYF. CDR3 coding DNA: TGTGCCAGCGGGGGACATGCGTCCAATGAGCAGTACTTC.

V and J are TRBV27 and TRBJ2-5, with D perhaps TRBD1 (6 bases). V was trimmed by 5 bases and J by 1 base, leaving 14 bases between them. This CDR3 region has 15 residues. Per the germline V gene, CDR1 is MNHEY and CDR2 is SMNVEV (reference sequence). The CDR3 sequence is CASSPRRDIQETQYF. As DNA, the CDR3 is TGTGCCAGCAGTCCCCGCCGGGACATCCAAGAGACCCAGTACTTC.

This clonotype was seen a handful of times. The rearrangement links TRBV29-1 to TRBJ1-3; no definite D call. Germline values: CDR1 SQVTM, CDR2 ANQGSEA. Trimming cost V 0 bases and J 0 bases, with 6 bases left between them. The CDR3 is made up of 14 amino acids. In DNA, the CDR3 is TGCAGCGTTGAAGATCGGGCCTCTGGAAACACCATATATTTT. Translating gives CSVEDRASGNTIYF.

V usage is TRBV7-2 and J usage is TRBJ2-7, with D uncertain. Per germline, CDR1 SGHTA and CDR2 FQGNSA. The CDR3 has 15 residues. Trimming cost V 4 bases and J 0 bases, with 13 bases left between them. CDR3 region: CASSSSTSYSYEQYF. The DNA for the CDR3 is TGTGCCAGCAGCTCTTCTACATCTTACTCCTACGAGCAGTACTTC.

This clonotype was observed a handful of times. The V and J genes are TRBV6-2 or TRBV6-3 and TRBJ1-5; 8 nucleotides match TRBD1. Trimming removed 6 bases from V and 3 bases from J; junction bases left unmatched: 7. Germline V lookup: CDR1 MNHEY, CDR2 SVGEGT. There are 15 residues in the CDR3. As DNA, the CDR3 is TGTGCCAGCAGCCTGACAGGGGCCCCCAATCAGCCCCAGCATTTT. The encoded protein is CASSLTGAPNQPQHF.

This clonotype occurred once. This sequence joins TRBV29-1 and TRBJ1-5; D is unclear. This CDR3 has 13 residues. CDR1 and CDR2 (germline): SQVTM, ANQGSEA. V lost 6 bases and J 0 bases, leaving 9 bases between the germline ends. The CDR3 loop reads CSVGVSSNQPQHF. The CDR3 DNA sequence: TGCAGCGTGGGAGTCAGTAGCAATCAGCCCCAGCATTTT.

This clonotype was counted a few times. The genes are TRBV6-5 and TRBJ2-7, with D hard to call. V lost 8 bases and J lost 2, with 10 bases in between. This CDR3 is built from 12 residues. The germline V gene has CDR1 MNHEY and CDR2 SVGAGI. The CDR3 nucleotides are TGTGCCAGCCCCCCTGGTCCCTACGAGCAGTACTTC. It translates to CASPPGPYEQYF.